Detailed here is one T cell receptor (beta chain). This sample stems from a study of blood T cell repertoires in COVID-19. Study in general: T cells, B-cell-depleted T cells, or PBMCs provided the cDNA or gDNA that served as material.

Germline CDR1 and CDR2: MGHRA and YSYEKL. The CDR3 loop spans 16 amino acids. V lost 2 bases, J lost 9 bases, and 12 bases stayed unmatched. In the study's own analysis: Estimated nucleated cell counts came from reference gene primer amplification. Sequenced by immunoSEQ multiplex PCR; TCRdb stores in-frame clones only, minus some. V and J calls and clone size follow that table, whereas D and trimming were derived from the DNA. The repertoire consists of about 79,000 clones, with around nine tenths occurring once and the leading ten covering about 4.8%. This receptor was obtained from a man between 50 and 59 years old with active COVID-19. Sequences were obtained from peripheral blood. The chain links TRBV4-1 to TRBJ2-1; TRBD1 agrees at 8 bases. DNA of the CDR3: TGCGCCAGCAGCCAAATATCTCAGGGGGCGCAGGGTGAGCAGTTCTTC. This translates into CASSQISQGAQGEQFF.